These 14 T cell receptor beta chains share one sample of origin, sequenced in a study of regulatory and conventional T cells in RAG deficiency. Clones were read by immunoSEQ multiplex PCR, and TCRdb kept only the in-frame ones, dropping some. The data show roughly 35,000 clones, approximately 90% seen once. This same sample was also part of a study on regulatory T cells. That report adds: Amplification used 52 TRBV primers and 13 TRBJ primers.

The specimen was CD8+ T cells sorted from blood. These receptors originate from a human donor in good health.

V is TRBV27 and J is TRBJ2-3; D not resolved. Looked up from germline, CDR1 is MNHEY and CDR2 is SMNVEV (reference sequence). This CDR3 is built from 14 residues. Trimming removed 2 bases from V and 2 bases from J, with 8 bases in between. The CDR3 spells CASSLATATDTQYF. The CDR3 DNA sequence: TGTGCCAGCAGTTTAGCGACTGCCACAGATACGCAGTATTTT.

The genes are TRBV28 and TRBJ1-4, with D uncertain. V gave up 5 bases and J gave up 5 bases, with 15 bases separating them. Germline CDR1 is MDHEN and CDR2 is SYDVKM. The CDR3 covers 15 residues. CDR3 in amino acids: CASSLPLKGNEKLFF. CDR3 nucleotide sequence: TGTGCCAGCAGTCTACCACTTAAGGGCAATGAAAAACTGTTTTTT.

The chain uses TRBV7-3 and TRBJ2-5; 10 nucleotides line up with TRBD2. V was clipped by 4 bases and J by 0 bases; unmatched bases: 8. The CDR3 has 17 residues. CDR1 and CDR2 (germline): SGHTA, FQGTGA. DNA for the CDR3: TGTGCCAGCAGCTCACCTGGACTAGCGGAGAACCAAGAGACCCAGTACTTC. This translates into CASSSPGLAENQETQYF.

J is TRBJ2-5 and V is TRBV2, with D possibly being TRBD2 (5 bases). The V end lost 6 bases, the J end lost 7 bases, and 6 bases lay between the germline ends. This CDR3 region has 10 residues. The germline V gene encodes CDR1 SNHLY and CDR2 FYNNEI. This CDR3 is CASRGRTQYF. The CDR3 nucleotides read TGTGCCAGCAGGGGGAGGACCCAGTACTTC.

The chain carries TRBV5-8 and TRBJ2-1; TRBD2 matches at 12 bases. Germline-derived CDR1 and CDR2 are SGHTS and YDEGEE. Trimming at V came to 0 bases and at J to 8 bases, leaving 6 bases not matched to a gene. The CDR3 spans 16 residues. The DNA for the CDR3 is TGTGCCAGCAGCTTGGGTCTAGCGGGAGGGCCGGATGAGCAGTTCTTC. Translated, it gives CASSLGLAGGPDEQFF.

The CDR3: CASRLPPGDDNYGYTF. CDR3 nucleotides: TGTGCCAGCAGATTACCTCCGGGGGATGATAACTATGGCTACACCTTC. This chain links TRBV7-9 with TRBJ1-2; tentatively, D is TRBD1 (5 bases). Trimming took 6 bases from V and 1 from J, leaving 18 bases between them. CDR3 length equals 16 residues. The V gene's germline CDR1 is SEHNR and CDR2 FQNEAQ (reference sequence).

DNA of the CDR3: TGTGCCAGCCAATCGCCGGGGAATTCCTACGAGCAGTACTTC. Translation gives CASQSPGNSYEQYF. The V call is TRBV27, the J call TRBJ2-7; TRBD2 is a possible D gene (5 bases). V dropped 8 bases and J dropped 1 base, with 15 bases sitting between them. Germline-derived CDR1 and CDR2 are MNHEY and SMNVEV (reference sequence). There are 14 residues in the CDR3.

V and J are TRBV5-1 and TRBJ2-5, with 9 bases aligning to TRBD2. Per germline, CDR1 SGHRS and CDR2 YFSETQ. Unmatched junction bases numbered 11, after V lost 3 bases and J lost 5 bases. CDR3 length equals 16 residues. CDR3 amino acids: CASSYLSGRNLETQYF. CDR3 coding DNA: TGCGCCAGCAGCTATTTGAGCGGGAGGAATTTGGAGACCCAGTACTTC.

The genes are TRBV14 and TRBJ1-6, with D possibly TRBD1 on 5 matching bases. Germline-derived CDR1 and CDR2 are SGHDN and FVKESK. V lost 6 bases and J lost 7, with 10 bases in between. CDR3 length: 13 residues. CDR3 sequence reads: CASRPGPNSPLHF. The CDR3 DNA is TGTGCCAGCAGACCGGGGCCCAATTCACCCCTCCACTTT.

This clone was counted once. The CDR3 region is CASSPNRPFNEQFF. For the CDR3, the DNA is TGTGCCAGCAGTCCCAACAGACCCTTCAATGAGCAGTTCTTC. The rearrangement uses TRBV27 and TRBJ2-1; D is ambiguous. CDR1 is MNHEY and CDR2 is SMNVEV in the germline V gene (reference sequence). Trimming took 5 bases from V and 6 from J, leaving 14 bases between them. The CDR3 sequence is 14 residues long.

The chain combines TRBV10-2 with TRBJ2-6, with D unresolved. From germline, CDR1 is WSHSY and CDR2 SAAADI. The CDR3 is 14 residues long. Trimming shortened V by 3 bases and J by 4 bases, and 7 bases separated the two germline ends. CDR3 residues: CASSDDAGANVLTF. As DNA, the CDR3 is TGCGCCAGCAGTGACGACGCGGGGGCCAACGTCCTGACTTTC.

This sequence joins TRBV7-6 and TRBJ2-7; 10 bases line up with TRBD2. The CDR3 runs to 15 residues. J was trimmed by 0 bases and V by 4 bases; bases with no gene match: 3. CDR1 SGHVS and CDR2 FNYEAQ come from the germline V gene. The CDR3 bases are TGTGCCAGCAGCTATAGCGGGGGGACCTCCTACGAGCAGTACTTC. It specifies CASSYSGGTSYEQYF.

V and J are TRBV7-9 and TRBJ2-7; 8 nucleotides line up with TRBD2. Germline loops: CDR1 SEHNR, CDR2 FQNEAQ (reference sequence). The V segment lost 1 base and the J segment 3 bases; nucleotides outside the gene matches: 5. This CDR3 is 15 amino acids long. CDR3 coding DNA: TGTGCCAGCAGCTTAGAGGCTAGCGGGTACTACGAGCAGTACTTC. Its protein product is CASSLEASGYYEQYF.

Concerning this clone: In the same sample, other DNA sequences code for this CDR3. The V and J genes are TRBV19 and TRBJ2-7, with 9 bases fitting TRBD1. The trim removed 8 bases at V and 3 bases at J, leaving 8 bases unmatched. CDR3 size: 14 residues. In germline, CDR1 is LNHDA, CDR2 SQIVND (reference sequence). Written as DNA, the CDR3 is TGTGCCAGTCAACCGACAGGGGGTATCTACGAGCAGTACTTC. As protein: CASQPTGGIYEQYF.